This is a list of T cell receptor beta chains from one sample in a study of radiotherapy plus CTLA-4 blockade in lung cancer. The table came from immunoSEQ multiplex PCR; TCRdb's copy has only in-frame clones and leaves some out. The sample has roughly 57,000 clones; around 80% are singletons. The input for sequencing was peripheral blood, taken from a patient treated with radiotherapy plus ipilimumab. The receptors stem from a human donor with non-small cell lung cancer whose response to radiotherapy plus ipilimumab could not be evaluated. The CDR3 runs from the conserved cysteine through the conserved F or W. The D gene is left open where the match is weak. The listing skips clone size in some rows; elsewhere it reads once, few, many or a size class.

J gene | D gene | V gene | clone size | CDR3 protein | CDR3 DNA
TRBJ2-7 | TRBD2 | TRBV25-1 | NA | CASSESAGFAEQYF | TGTGCCAGCAGTGAATCAGCGGGATTTGCCGAGCAGTACTTC
TRBJ2-3 | TRBD2 | TRBV15 | NA | CATSRDASGNTDTQYF | TGTGCCACCAGCAGAGACGCTAGCGGAAACACAGATACGCAGTATTTT
TRBJ1-1 | NA | TRBV7-9 | few | CASSLAKGGTGNTEAFF | TGTGCCAGCAGCTTAGCGAAAGGGGGTACCGGGAACACTGAAGCTTTCTTT
TRBJ2-6 | NA | TRBV30 | NA | CAWLKSSGANVLTF | TGTGCCTGGCTTAAGAGCTCTGGGGCCAACGTCCTGACTTTC
TRBJ2-7 | TRBD1 | TRBV7-9 | NA | CASSSTGPKYF | TGTGCCAGCAGCTCGACAGGGCCTAAGTACTTC
TRBJ2-5 | TRBD2 | TRBV28 | NA | CASSFLNSGLAGVIQETQYF | TGTGCCAGCAGTTTCCTAAATTCGGGACTAGCGGGGGTCATACAAGAGACCCAGTACTTC
TRBJ2-7 | NA | TRBV27 | NA | CASRPYMASPIEQYF | TGTGCCAGCAGACCCTACATGGCTAGTCCCATCGAGCAGTACTTC
TRBJ2-7 | NA | TRBV10-1 | few | CASSGGPYEQYF | TGCGCCAGCAGCGGCGGCCCCTACGAGCAGTACTTC
TRBJ1-1 | NA | TRBV11-2 | NA | CASSGTGGGGSVTEAFF | TGTGCCAGCAGCGGCACGGGGGGGGGCGGTTCGGTCACTGAAGCTTTCTTT
TRBJ2-4 | TRBD2 | TRBV6-1 | NA | CASSVRGAGLAKNIQYF | TGTGCCAGCAGTGTTAGAGGAGCGGGGCTAGCCAAAAACATTCAGTACTTC
TRBJ1-1 | TRBD1 | TRBV18 | NA | CASFGQDWIEAFF | TGTGCCAGCTTCGGACAGGACTGGATTGAAGCTTTCTTT
TRBJ2-7 | TRBD1 | TRBV6-5 | once | CASKYGGQGSYEQYF | TGTGCCAGCAAGTACGGCGGACAGGGCTCCTACGAGCAGTACTTC
TRBJ1-5 | TRBD1 | TRBV28 | NA | CASSLLRTGFNQPQHF | TGTGCCAGCAGTTTACTCAGGACAGGGTTTAATCAGCCCCAGCATTTT
TRBJ1-3 | NA | TRBV5-6 | once | CASSLAGSGNTIYF | TGTGCCAGCAGCTTGGCAGGTTCTGGAAACACCATATATTTT
TRBJ2-3 | NA | TRBV18 | NA | CASSATHTDTQYF | TGTGCAAGTTCAGCTACGCATACAGATACGCAGTATTTT
TRBJ2-5 | TRBD1 | TRBV2 | NA | CASKRDRGRETQYF | TGTGCCAGTAAACGGGACAGGGGGCGGGAGACCCAGTACTTC
TRBJ2-5 | NA | TRBV9 | NA | CASSVASTGKETQYF | TGTGCCAGCAGCGTCGCCTCAACAGGGAAAGAGACCCAGTACTTC
TRBJ2-2 | TRBD2 | TRBV30 | NA | CAWTASGTVPSTGELFF | TGTGCCTGGACGGCTAGCGGGACGGTCCCGAGCACCGGGGAGCTGTTTTTT
TRBJ1-3 | TRBD1 | TRBV19 | once | CAIQDRGQGNTIYF | TGTGCCATCCAAGACAGGGGACAAGGAAACACCATATATTTT
TRBJ1-1 | TRBD1 | TRBV11-2 | NA | CASSLLGQGGTEAFF | TGTGCCAGCAGCTTACTGGGACAGGGTGGCACTGAAGCTTTCTTT
TRBJ2-6 | TRBD1 | TRBV10-1 | NA | CASRRRTGRSGANVLTF | TGCGCCAGCAGGCGGAGGACAGGGCGCTCTGGGGCCAACGTCCTGACTTTC
TRBJ2-1 | TRBD2 | TRBV4-3 | few | CASSQVASGSHEQFF | TGCGCCAGCAGCCAGGTGGCTAGCGGGAGTCATGAGCAGTTCTTC
TRBJ2-5 | NA | TRBV6-1 | NA | CASSEAETQYF | TGTGCCAGCAGTGAGGCAGAGACCCAGTACTTC
TRBJ1-4 | NA | TRBV18 | NA | CASSQIQGTTNEKLFF | TGTGCCAGCTCTCAAATCCAGGGCACGACTAATGAAAAACTGTTTTTT
TRBJ1-2 | NA | TRBV5-8 | NA | CASSGVAGDPGGYTF | TGTGCCAGCAGTGGGGTCGCAGGGGACCCCGGTGGCTACACCTTC
TRBJ2-1 | TRBD2 | TRBV6-5 | NA | CASSFQAGGPHNEQFF | TGTGCCAGCAGTTTTCAAGCGGGAGGGCCTCACAATGAGCAGTTCTTC
TRBJ1-5 | NA | TRBV28 | NA | CASSFHGLSGQPQHF | TGTGCCAGCAGCTTCCACGGACTGTCGGGTCAGCCCCAGCATTTT
TRBJ1-1 | TRBD1 | TRBV2 | few | CARSPGQGFGWAEAFF | TGTGCCCGATCACCGGGACAGGGGTTTGGTTGGGCTGAAGCTTTCTTT
TRBJ2-3 | TRBD2 | TRBV13 | NA | CASSTRGGATDTQYF | TGTGCCAGCAGCACGCGCGGGGGGGCTACAGATACGCAGTATTTT
TRBJ2-1 | NA | TRBV19 | NA | CASRDVRGNEQFF | TGTGCCAGCAGGGACGTACGGGGGAATGAGCAGTTCTTC
TRBJ2-7 | TRBD1 | TRBV5-4 | NA | CASSIPGQGVLEQYF | TGTGCCAGCAGCATTCCGGGACAGGGGGTTTTAGAGCAGTACTTC
TRBJ2-7 | TRBD2 | TRBV19 | NA | CASSTAGATSGGIEQYF | TGTGCCAGTAGTACCGCAGGGGCGACTAGCGGGGGAATCGAGCAGTACTTC
TRBJ1-3 | NA | TRBV28 | NA | CASSFLGDGNTIYF | TGTGCCAGCAGTTTTCTGGGCGATGGAAACACCATATATTTT
TRBJ1-1 | NA | TRBV10-3 | NA | CAISASGQGPLNTEAFF | TGTGCCATCAGTGCCTCGGGGCAGGGGCCCTTGAACACTGAAGCTTTCTTT
TRBJ2-2 | NA | TRBV18 | NA | CASSPKGVTIRNTGELFF | TGTGCCAGCTCACCCAAAGGGGTGACGATAAGGAACACCGGGGAGCTGTTTTTT
TRBJ2-7 | NA | TRBV9 | once | CASSVRREPGEQYF | TGTGCCAGCAGCGTTCGTCGAGAGCCGGGGGAGCAGTACTTC
TRBJ2-1 | TRBD2 | TRBV5-1 | NA | CASSYSLAGASEQFF | TGCGCCAGCAGCTACTCCCTAGCGGGAGCGAGTGAGCAGTTCTTC
TRBJ1-3 | NA | TRBV6-5 | few | CASSRFSGNTIYF | TGTGCCAGCAGCCGGTTCTCTGGAAACACCATATATTTT
TRBJ2-1 | TRBD1 | TRBV18 | NA | CASSPPTGNEQFF | TGTGCCAGCTCACCACCGACAGGGAATGAGCAGTTCTTC
TRBJ2-1 | TRBD1 | TRBV5-4 | NA | CASSLGPGGYNEQFF | TGTGCCAGCAGCTTGGGTCCAGGGGGTTACAATGAGCAGTTCTTC
TRBJ2-7 | NA | TRBV27 | NA | CGDSLIGRRSYEQYF | TGCGGAGATTCTTTGATAGGACGGAGGTCCTACGAGCAGTACTTC
TRBJ2-2 | TRBD1 | TRBV13 | few | CASSGGQGARWTGELFF | TGTGCCAGCAGTGGGGGACAGGGGGCCCGATGGACCGGGGAGCTGTTTTTT
TRBJ2-2 | NA | TRBV9 | NA | CASSANGDSYGELFF | TGTGCCAGCAGCGCGAATGGGGACTCGTACGGGGAGCTGTTTTTT
TRBJ1-1 | TRBD1 | TRBV29-1 | NA | CSVEDRGSTEAFF | TGCAGCGTTGAGGACAGGGGATCGACAGAAGCTTTCTTT
TRBJ2-5 | TRBD2 | TRBV5-4 | NA | CASSLGLAGGEETQYF | TGTGCCAGCAGCTTGGGACTAGCGGGAGGTGAAGAGACCCAGTACTTC
TRBJ2-1 | TRBD1 | TRBV27 | NA | CASSLFGQGVESEQFF | TGTGCCAGCAGTTTATTCGGACAGGGGGTAGAAAGTGAGCAGTTCTTC
TRBJ2-7 | NA | TRBV5-1 | NA | CASSLESRGGEQYF | TGCGCCAGCAGCTTGGAATCTAGGGGTGGCGAGCAGTACTTC
TRBJ1-5 | NA | TRBV30 | NA | CAWSTGNSNQPQHF | TGTGCCTGGAGCACAGGAAATAGCAATCAGCCCCAGCATTTT
TRBJ2-5 | TRBD1 | TRBV9 | once | CASSAQTGGETQYF | TGTGCCAGCAGCGCCCAGACAGGGGGAGAGACCCAGTACTTC
TRBJ2-2 | NA | TRBV5-4 | NA | CASSRRQANTGELFF | TGTGCCAGCAGCCGCCGACAGGCGAACACCGGGGAGCTGTTTTTT